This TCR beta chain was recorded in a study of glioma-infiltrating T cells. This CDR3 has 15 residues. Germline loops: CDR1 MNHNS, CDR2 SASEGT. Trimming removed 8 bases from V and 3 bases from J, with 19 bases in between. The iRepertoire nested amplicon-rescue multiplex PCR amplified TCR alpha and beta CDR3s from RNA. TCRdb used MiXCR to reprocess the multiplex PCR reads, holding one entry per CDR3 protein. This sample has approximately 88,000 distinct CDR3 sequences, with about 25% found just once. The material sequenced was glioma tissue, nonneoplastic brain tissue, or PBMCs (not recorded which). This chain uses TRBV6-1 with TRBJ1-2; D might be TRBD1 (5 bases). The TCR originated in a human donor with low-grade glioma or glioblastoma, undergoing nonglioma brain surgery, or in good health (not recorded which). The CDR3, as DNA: TGTGCCAGCCTTCCACCTCTAGACAGTGACTATGGCTACACCTTC. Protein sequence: CASLPPLDSDYGYTF.